The sequence of this T cell receptor beta chain was determined in a study of siplizumab effects on memory and regulatory T cells. The method was immunoSEQ multiplex PCR; TCRdb's version includes in-frame clones alone and lacks a portion of them. The table records around 120,000 clones, 90% to 95% of them present only once. V shed 0 bases, J shed 3 bases, and the junction held 1 base outside the gene matches. Per the germline V gene, CDR1 is SGHNT and CDR2 is YYREEE (reference sequence). The CDR3 extends over 14 amino acids. The receptor was isolated from a human donor in good health. Sequencing was carried out using non-Treg CD4+ T cells sorted from blood. The J gene is TRBJ2-7, the V gene TRBV5-4; 9 bases match TRBD2. The CDR3: CASSLGTSVYEQYF. CDR3 coding DNA: TGTGCCAGCAGCTTGGGGACTAGCGTCTACGAGCAGTACTTC.